This T cell receptor beta chain is drawn from a study of blood T cell repertoires in COVID-19. Study details: Samples of COVID-19 (acute and convalescent) were obtained from the United States, Italy and Spain.

Trimming pared 5 bases from V and 0 bases from J, leaving 8 bases between. Germline lookup yields CDR1 MDHEN and CDR2 SYDVKM. This CDR3 contains 13 residues. As originally analysed: Counts of nucleated cells, estimated from reference gene primer amplification, were obtained. Clones were read by immunoSEQ multiplex PCR, and TCRdb kept only the in-frame ones, dropping some. That table is the source of V, J and clone size, and D and trimming were worked out from the DNA. The table records around 180,000 clones, approximately 85% of them present only once. This chain joins TRBV28 and TRBJ2-7; D perhaps matches TRBD1 (6 bases). Sample: peripheral blood. This TCR was recovered from a man aged 55 to 70 with acute or convalescent COVID-19. CDR3 DNA sequence: TGTGCCAGCAGTCCGGACAGCTCCTACGAGCAGTACTTC. Residues: CASSPDSSYEQYF.